The 6 T cell receptor beta chains below were found in one sample sequenced in a study of human T cells and chemical hapten exposure. TCRdb redid the calling of the RACE reads with MiXCR, one entry per CDR3 protein. The table lists tens of thousands of distinct CDR3 sequences, approximately 4.5% of them singletons, with about 1.5% in the top ten. Noted time point: healthy volunteer bleed at 2 weeks. Unseparated into fractions, whole blood served as the source from which total RNA was extracted. The sample comprised whole blood. The source of these receptors is a female donor in good health. Some clones in this sample may be carry-over from other donors' samples.

A note on this clonotype: A read error may explain this, as a much larger clone is one base away. The chain couples TRBV5-5 to TRBJ1-1; tentative D call: TRBD1 (5 bases). CDR1 and CDR2 from the germline V gene are SGHKS and YYEKEE (reference sequence). The length of the CDR3 is 16 residues. In nucleotides, the CDR3 is TGTGCCAGCAGCTTGGGGGGCACTACGATGAACACTGAAGCTTACTTT. This sequence encodes CASSLGGTTMNTEAYF.

In its sample, this clonotype was seen a few times. The chain links TRBV6-5 to TRBJ2-4, with D uncertain. This CDR3 contains 17 residues. CDR1 is MNHEY, CDR2 SVGAGI, per germline. Trimming took off 4 bases at V and 2 bases at J, with 18 bases between the two ends. In nucleotides, the CDR3 is TGTGCCAGCAGTTTAGTCCCCTCAGCATCCCCCAAAAACATTCAGTACTTC. This gives the protein CASSLVPSASPKNIQYF.

This clonotype was observed at least ten times. The genes are TRBV27 and TRBJ2-1; 9 bases line up with TRBD1. The V segment lost 1 base and the J segment 3 bases; nucleotides outside the gene matches: 4. CDR3 length: 16 residues. CDR1 and CDR2 from the germline V gene are MNHEY and SMNVEV (reference sequence). In nucleotides, the CDR3 is TGTGCCAGCAGTTTATGGGACAGGGCACACTACAATGAGCAGTTCTTC. Its translation: CASSLWDRAHYNEQFF.

This clonotype ranks as medium-sized (0.01 to 0.1%). V and J are TRBV4-2 and TRBJ2-5; TRBD2 matches at 7 bases. Trimming cost V 5 bases and J 3 bases; bases outside gene matches: 6. Germline lookup yields CDR1 LGHNA and CDR2 YNFKEQ. This CDR3 is 14 amino acids long. The CDR3 protein is CASSTLGLEETQYF. The DNA for the CDR3 is TGTGCCAGCAGCACCCTCGGACTAGAAGAGACCCAGTACTTC.

Note on this clonotype: A single base separates this from a much larger clone, so it may be a read error. V is TRBV30 and J is TRBJ1-1, with 7 positions matching TRBD1. This CDR3 is 14 amino acids long. Per germline, CDR1 GTSNPN and CDR2 SVGIG (reference sequence). CDR3: CAWSVGTAGTEASF. CDR3 DNA sequence: TGTGCCTGGAGTGTAGGGACAGCGGGCACTGAAGCTTCCTTT.

In this sample, this clonotype turned up a few times. V is TRBV5-6 and J is TRBJ1-5; D remains ambiguous. Germline V gene sequence: CDR1 SGHDT, CDR2 YYEEEE. Trimming pared 4 bases from V and 7 bases from J, leaving 21 bases between. The CDR3 is made up of 16 amino acids. CDR3 region: CASSRGGVGFTQPQHF. In nucleotides, the CDR3 is TGTGCCAGCAGCCGCGGCGGGGTAGGATTCACCCAGCCCCAGCATTTT.